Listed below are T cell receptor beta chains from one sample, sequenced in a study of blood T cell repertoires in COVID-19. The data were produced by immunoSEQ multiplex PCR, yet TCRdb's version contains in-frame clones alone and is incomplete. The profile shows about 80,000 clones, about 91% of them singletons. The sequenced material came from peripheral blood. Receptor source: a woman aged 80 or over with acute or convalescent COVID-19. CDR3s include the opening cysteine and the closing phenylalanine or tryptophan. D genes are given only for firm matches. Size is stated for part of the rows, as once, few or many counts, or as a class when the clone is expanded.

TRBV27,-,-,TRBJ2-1,TGTGCCAGCAGTCCTCAGGCAGGGCAATCCTACAATGAGCAGTTCTTC,CASSPQAGQSYNEQFF
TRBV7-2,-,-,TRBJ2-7,TGTGCCAGCAGCTTAACATACCCCGCCCACGAGCAGTACTTC,CASSLTYPAHEQYF
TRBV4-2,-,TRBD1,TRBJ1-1,TGTGCCAGCAGCCAACCCGGGACAGGATTGAACACTGAAGCTTTCTTT,CASSQPGTGLNTEAFF
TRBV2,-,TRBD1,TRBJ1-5,TGTGCCAGCAGCAGGGGGCCCCGAGAGCATTTT,CASSRGPREHF
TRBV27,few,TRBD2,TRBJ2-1,TGTGCCAGCAGTTTCAAGGGGACTAGCGGGACCTACAATGAGCAGTTCTTC,CASSFKGTSGTYNEQFF
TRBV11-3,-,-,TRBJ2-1,TGTGCCAGCAGCCCGGACAGAAACAATGAGCAGTTCTTC,CASSPDRNNEQFF
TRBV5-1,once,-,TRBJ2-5,TGCGCCAGCAGCTTGGCCTCCGAGATCTGGGAGACCCAGTACTTC,CASSLASEIWETQYF
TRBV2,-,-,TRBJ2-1,TGTGCCAGCGGTCGGAGGGGGGGCGGCAACAATGAGCAGTTCTTC,CASGRRGGGNNEQFF
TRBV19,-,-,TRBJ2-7,TGTGCCAGTAGTATAGGGCAGGCGAACTACGAGCAGTACTTC,CASSIGQANYEQYF
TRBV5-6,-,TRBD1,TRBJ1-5,TGTGCCAGCAGCTTAGGGAGCAGGGGGCTCCTAGCTCAGCCCCAGCATTTT,CASSLGSRGLLAQPQHF
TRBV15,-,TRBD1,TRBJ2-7,TGTGCCACCAGCAGACACCGGGACAGGGGGCAGGGGCAGTACTTC,CATSRHRDRGQGQYF
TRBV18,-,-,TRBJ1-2,TGTGCCAGCTCATCGATACCGGACAGCTACACCTTC,CASSSIPDSYTF
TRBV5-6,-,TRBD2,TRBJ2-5,TGTGCCAGCAGCTTGGGGCTAGCGGGAGAGACCCAGTACTTC,CASSLGLAGETQYF